A single sample gave rise to the 4 T cell receptor beta chains below, sequenced in a study of metastatic and nonmetastatic thyroid tumors. TCRdb redid the clone calls on the PCR reads using MiXCR. The sample has 43,000 or so clones, roughly 4% seen once. Each patient came to thyroid surgery without any prior treatment (of any kind). Sample: blood. Source of these receptors: a female donor with papillary thyroid cancer or a benign thyroid nodule (not recorded which). Some clones in this sample may be carry-over from other donors' samples.

This clone was observed many times. This chain joins TRBV6-1 and TRBJ2-5; no clear D. Germline V gene lookup returns CDR1 MNHNS and CDR2 SASEGT. There are 15 residues in the CDR3. The V end was cut by 5 bases, the J end by 0 bases, with 13 bases between. The CDR3 loop is CASSITYTYQETQYF. CDR3 DNA sequence: TGTGCCAGCAGTATAACATACACGTACCAAGAGACCCAGTACTTC.

In this sample, this clone turned up many times. V is TRBV5-8 and J is TRBJ1-2; D remains unclear. V lost 1 base, J lost 8 bases, and 21 bases lay in between. Germline CDR1 reads SGHTS; CDR2 reads YDEGEE. CDR3 length equals 16 residues. The CDR3 region has the DNA TGTGCCAGCAGCTTGAACCCCAAGGGCTTTCCTGGGGGCTACACCTTC. Protein product: CASSLNPKGFPGGYTF.

In this sample, this clone turned up a few times. Other DNA sequences of this sample code for an identical CDR3. This chain's CDR3 is CASRPVSGGGFNEQFF. CDR3 bases: TGTGCCAGCAGACCCGTTAGCGGTGGTGGCTTCAATGAGCAGTTCTTC. This sequence joins TRBV6-1 and TRBJ2-1, with D possibly being TRBD2 (6 bases). CDR1 is MNHNS, CDR2 SASEGT, per germline. The CDR3 loop spans 16 amino acids. V was cut by 6 bases and J by 6 bases, with 21 bases left in between.

This clone was picked up many times. V is TRBV4-1 and J is TRBJ2-1, with 8 bases identical to TRBD2. The CDR3 has 17 residues. Germline CDR1 is MGHRA and CDR2 is YSYEKL. Unmatched junction bases numbered 7, after V lost 0 bases and J lost 3 bases. The CDR3 is CASSQDKGTRLYNEQFF. The CDR3 DNA reads TGCGCCAGCAGCCAAGATAAGGGGACTAGGCTCTACAATGAGCAGTTCTTC.